The 17 T cell receptor beta chains presented below share a single source sample, sequenced in a study of CD8 T cells in Susac syndrome. Random hexamers served to reverse transcribe about 0.45 to 1 ug RNA. Using its own MiXCR run on the immunoSEQ multiplex PCR reads, TCRdb lists one record per CDR3 protein. This sample yields roughly 190,000 distinct CDR3 sequences, of which about 95% are seen a single time; roughly 0.15% belongs to the top ten. Sequenced: CD8+ T cells from PBMCs. These receptor sequences come from a human donor with Susac syndrome.

This chain links TRBV14 with TRBJ1-1, with D unclear. Trimming removed 0 bases from V and 6 bases from J, with 17 bases in between. CDR1 and CDR2 from the germline V gene are SGHDN and FVKESK. This CDR3 is built from 16 residues. Here the CDR3 DNA reads TGTGCCAGCAGCCAAGAGGTGGTTTCGGTGGGTGCTGAAGCTTTCTTT. Translation: CASSQEVVSVGAEAFF.

V gene TRBV5-1 combines with J gene TRBJ2-1, with 9 positions matching TRBD1. Germline loops: CDR1 SGHRS, CDR2 YFSETQ. This CDR3 contains 15 residues. Trimming at V came to 4 bases and at J to 4 bases, leaving 6 bases not matched to a gene. The CDR3 protein is CASSPGTGIYNEQFF. CDR3 in DNA: TGCGCCAGCAGCCCCGGGACAGGGATTTACAATGAGCAGTTCTTC.

The chain has TRBV11-2 and TRBJ2-3; D is perhaps TRBD2 (6 bases). Per germline, CDR1 SGHAT and CDR2 FQNNGV. The CDR3 extends over 14 amino acids. V lost 5 bases to trimming and J lost 5 bases, with 14 bases between them. CDR3 residues: CASSLAFGQDTQYF. CDR3 sequence (DNA): TGTGCCAGCAGCCTAGCGTTTGGGCAAGATACGCAGTATTTT.

CDR3 bases: TGTGCCAGCAGCCGCCGGGAATCAAAAGGGTATGGCTACACCTTC. Amino acids: CASSRRESKGYGYTF. This sequence joins TRBV6-5 and TRBJ1-2; D uncertain. Germline CDR1 reads MNHEY; CDR2 reads SVGAGI. The CDR3 has 15 amino acids. The germline V and J ends were trimmed by 6 bases and 5 bases, with 19 bases remaining between them.

V and J are TRBV12-3 or TRBV12-4 and TRBJ2-1, with no clear D. The CDR3 extends over 13 amino acids. V lost 1 base, J lost 5 bases, and 6 bases lay in between. The CDR3 region has the DNA TGTGCCAGCAGTTTAGGTCCAAACAATGAGCAGTTCTTC. This codes for CASSLGPNNEQFF.

This rearrangement joins TRBV20-1 to TRBJ1-2, with TRBD1 matching 7 bases. The CDR3 is 14 amino acids. The germline CDR1 and CDR2 sequences are DFQATT and SNEGSKA (reference sequence). J was trimmed by 3 bases and V by 3 bases; bases with no gene match: 7. CDR3 region: CSARRDRGDYGYTF. CDR3 coding DNA: TGCAGTGCTAGGAGGGACAGAGGGGACTATGGCTACACCTTC.

This chain joins TRBV7-3 and TRBJ2-7, with TRBD2 as a possible D gene (6 bases). CDR3 length: 15 residues. V gave up 1 base and J gave up 7 bases, with 17 bases separating them. Germline V lookup: CDR1 SGHTA, CDR2 FQGTGA. CDR3 coding DNA: TGTGCCAGCAGCTTAAGCCCCGCTAGCGCGGAGGAGCAGTACTTC. This encodes CASSLSPASAEEQYF.

J is TRBJ2-7 and V is TRBV9, with 8 bases fitting TRBD2. CDR1 and CDR2 from the germline V gene are SGDLS and YYNGEE. The V and J ends lost 0 bases and 7 bases, in that order; junction bases with no gene match: 9. This CDR3 comprises 15 residues. CDR3 sequence: CASSVGIAGLREQYF. In DNA form, the CDR3 reads TGTGCCAGCAGCGTAGGGATAGCGGGATTGAGGGAGCAGTACTTC.

This clonotype was detected only once. The chain has TRBV28 and TRBJ2-5, with TRBD1 matching over 9 bases. Germline CDR1 reads MDHEN; CDR2 reads SYDVKM. There are 14 residues in the CDR3. V was pared by 6 bases and J by 5 bases, with 7 bases of the junction left unmatched. CDR3 region: CASRSDRGGETQYF. CDR3 nucleotides: TGTGCCAGCAGATCGGACAGGGGAGGCGAGACCCAGTACTTC.

V usage is TRBV29-1 and J usage is TRBJ2-7, with D perhaps TRBD1 (5 bases). Looked up from germline, CDR1 is SQVTM and CDR2 is ANQGSEA. The CDR3 is 15 amino acids. Trimming took 2 bases from V and 2 from J, leaving 16 bases between them. CDR3 bases: TGCAGCGTTGAATATATGGCAGGGCCACCCTACGAGCAGTACTTC. Its protein product is CSVEYMAGPPYEQYF.

The rearrangement links TRBV9 to TRBJ1-2; 7 nucleotides align to TRBD1. This CDR3 is built from 15 residues. V lost 0 bases to trimming and J lost 6 bases; unmatched junction nucleotides: 8. Germline values: CDR1 SGDLS, CDR2 YYNGEE. The CDR3 spells CASSVEGQVLDGYTF. The CDR3, as DNA: TGTGCCAGCAGCGTAGAAGGACAGGTTCTCGATGGCTACACCTTC.

The rearrangement uses TRBV7-9 and TRBJ2-7; D is unresolved. Trimming stripped 3 bases from V and 4 bases from J, with 13 bases between. CDR3 length: 14 residues. Germline values: CDR1 SEHNR, CDR2 FQNEAQ (reference sequence). The chain's CDR3 is CASSFVITDYEQYF. The CDR3 coding sequence is TGTGCCAGCAGCTTTGTTATAACAGATTACGAGCAGTACTTC.

J is TRBJ2-7 and V is TRBV27, with D uncertain. Trimming left V 1 base short and J 3 bases short, with 7 bases between. Germline loops: CDR1 MNHEY, CDR2 SMNVEV (reference sequence). The CDR3 covers 13 residues. The CDR3 loop is CASSLFLNYEQYF. For the CDR3, the DNA is TGTGCCAGCAGTTTATTTCTAAACTACGAGCAGTACTTC.

V is TRBV12-3 or TRBV12-4 and J is TRBJ1-4; unclear D gene. Between the trimmed V and J ends, which lost 6 bases and 5 bases, there was a span of 13 bases. This CDR3 has 14 residues. CDR3 nucleotides: TGTGCCAGCAGCCCCCGGAGTTTAAATGAAAAACTGTTTTTT. It is translated as CASSPRSLNEKLFF.

This chain uses TRBV24-1 with TRBJ2-5, with 8 bases matching TRBD1. The CDR3 has 14 residues. Trimming cost V 9 bases and J 4 bases; bases outside gene matches: 9. CDR1 KGHDR and CDR2 SFDVKD come from the germline V gene. The CDR3 sequence is CATGQGGMGETQYF. The DNA of the CDR3 is TGTGCCACCGGACAGGGAGGAATGGGAGAGACCCAGTACTTC.

The chain carries TRBV30 and TRBJ1-2; a possible D gene is TRBD1 (6 bases). The germline gives CDR1 GTSNPN, CDR2 SVGIG (reference sequence). V lost 4 bases and J lost 2, with 11 bases in between. This CDR3 region has 13 residues. Here the CDR3 reads CAWNAGTNYGYTF. DNA of the CDR3: TGTGCCTGGAACGCCGGGACAAACTATGGCTACACCTTC.

This chain links TRBV7-2 with TRBJ2-7, with D unresolved. Germline loops: CDR1 SGHTA, CDR2 FQGNSA. The CDR3 contains 14 residues. The V end was cut by 1 base, the J end by 3 bases, with 10 bases between. DNA of the CDR3: TGTGCCAGCAGCTTAGGTGCGGCGGACTACGAGCAGTACTTC. Translating gives CASSLGAADYEQYF.